This is a list of T cell receptor beta chains from one sample in a study of cytomegalovirus exposure and HLA in healthy donors. Using immunoSEQ multiplex PCR, the repertoire was profiled, and TCRdb retains in-frame clones only, with some absent. The sample yields some 200,000 clones, roughly 80% seen once. The sequenced sample was PBMCs. These receptors all come from a man between 40 and 49 years old in good health and CMV-seropositive. CDR3s include the opening cysteine and the closing phenylalanine or tryptophan.

length	V	CDR3
17	TRBV27	CASSLQAGRFVAYEQYF
13	TRBV9	CASSVNRGGELFF
12	TRBV29-1	CSAGTGNTEAFF
15	TRBV19	CASSWTGGGNQPQHF
19	TRBV4-2	CASSRGGIRGAPSTDTQYF
13	TRBV30	CACQGASNQPQHF
15	TRBV5-6	CASDVRTAGLPEQYF
14	TRBV9	CASSAGQPTYEQYF
15	TRBV27	CASSLTGKGNTEAFF
16	TRBV4-3	CASSSHRGQGAYEQYF
15	TRBV30	CAWSLVGRGRREQYF
17	TRBV21-1	CASGAGQGLPFGNTIYF
14	TRBV23-1	CASSQSNRIREQYF
17	TRBV5-1	CASRRAGGLSSYNEQFF
17	TRBV18	CASSPKTGGVSGNTIYF
14	TRBV6-6	CASTILALRNEQFF
16	TRBV7-7	CASSPQGGSGEETQYF
16	TRBV5-6	CASSLVGTGTYNEQFF
16	TRBV19	CASSMVGGRSYNEQFF
15	TRBV6-1	CASSEEGAVGTEAFF
15	TRBV27	CASSVRRTVTGELFF
15	TRBV4-3	CASSQDGTGLKTQYF
14	TRBV5-1	CASSQTVAKNIQYF
15	TRBV7-8	CASSPANRDNQPQHF
13	TRBV28	CASRRDSSYEQYF
15	TRBV2	CASSQLGGGAYEQYF
15	TRBV10-3	CAISDHTTNQETQYF
16	TRBV4-3	CASSQGVTEYQETQYF